This T cell receptor (beta chain) appears in the sequencing data of a study of tissue T cells after allogeneic stem cell transplantation. Points from the study as a whole: Shared clones across patients were few; motif clustering revealed tissue-specific shared signatures.

In regard to this clone: Its target is unknown. The germline and genes are mouse ones. With the read ending 1 residue before the CDR3 end, the germline J gene is used to fill in that end.

J lost 6 bases, V lost 6 bases, and 9 bases had no gene match. The CDR3 is made up of 17 amino acids. The germline CDR1 and CDR2 sequences are LGHDT and YNNKQL (reference sequence). Assay: immunoSEQ multiplex PCR; the TCRdb copy retains only in-frame clones and omits some. This table has roughly 1,400 clones, about 51% appearing once. Indicated time point: mouse harvest day 14 after allogeneic transplant. The graft held 10^6 splenic CD5+ T cells and 10^7 T-cell-depleted bone marrow cells. The chain links TRBV4 to TRBJ1-6; 12 positions match TRBD1. TRBJ1-6 is given ORF status, its function remaining uncertain. The sequence derives from a female BALB/c mouse given C57BL/6 T cells with graft-versus-host disease after an allogeneic hematopoietic cell transplant. Sequenced input: liver tissue. The part of the CDR3 DNA that was read is TGTGCCAGCAGTCCCGGGACAGGGGGCCGGGGTAATTCGCCCCTCTAC. This encodes CASSPGTGGRGNSPLY. The entire CDR3 protein reads CASSPGTGGRGNSPLYF.